This is a list of T cell receptor beta chains from one sample in a study of cytomegalovirus exposure and HLA in healthy donors. Repertoires were generated with immunoSEQ multiplex PCR, while TCRdb's copy carries only in-frame clones and drops some. The sample contains approximately 190,000 clones, approximately 78% of which appear only once. Sequencing was performed on PBMCs. These receptors all stem from a woman aged 18-35 years in good health and CMV-seronegative. Each CDR3 is given with its conserved first and last residue. A D gene is named only where the DNA matches it firmly. The listing skips clone size in some rows; elsewhere it reads once, few, many or a size class.

-	TRBJ1-5	-	TRBV5-6	TGTGCCAGCAGCTTTAGTTATAGCAATCAGCCCCAGCATTTT	CASSFSYSNQPQHF
-	TRBJ1-1	few	TRBV6-5	TGTGCCAGCAGTTACTCGAGAGGGAACACTGAAGCTTTCTTT	CASSYSRGNTEAFF
-	TRBJ1-2	once	TRBV7-2	TGTGCCAGCAGCTTGCGGGAATTCGATGGCTACACCTTC	CASSLREFDGYTF
-	TRBJ2-7	once	TRBV5-1	TGCGCCAGCAGCTTTGGAACTACGAGAAACGAGCAGTACTTC	CASSFGTTRNEQYF
-	TRBJ2-1	-	TRBV18	TGTGCCAGCTCACCGGGGGCTCTCTACAATGAGCAGTTCTTC	CASSPGALYNEQFF
TRBD2	TRBJ2-1	-	TRBV10-2	TGCGCCAGCAGTGAGCCGGATTTAGCGGGGGGGAGCTCCTACAATGAGCAGTTCTTC	CASSEPDLAGGSSYNEQFF
TRBD1	TRBJ2-2	-	TRBV15	TGTGCCACCAGCAGACAATGGACAGGGGTAACCGGGGAGCTGTTTTTT	CATSRQWTGVTGELFF
TRBD1	TRBJ2-3	once	TRBV7-2	TGTGCCAGCAGCCCCAATACAGGGGGCGGTGTGACAGATACGCAGTATTTT	CASSPNTGGGVTDTQYF
-	TRBJ1-6	-	TRBV10-2	TGCGCCAGCAGAGAGGGGAGCAGGGGATCACCCCTCCACTTT	CASREGSRGSPLHF
TRBD2	TRBJ2-3	-	TRBV29-1	TGCAGCGTTGACTTACAGGGACTAGCGGGTGATACGCAGTATTTT	CSVDLQGLAGDTQYF
-	TRBJ1-4	-	TRBV9	TGTGCCAGCAGCGGGGGAGGGGACGGTGAAAAACTGTTTTTT	CASSGGGDGEKLFF
-	TRBJ2-7	few	TRBV5-1	TGCGCCAGCAGCACCGGGACGGGACTTTGGGAGCAGTACTTC	CASSTGTGLWEQYF